The sequence of this T cell receptor (beta chain) was determined in a study of blood T cell repertoires in COVID-19. Background on the study: Donors in the United States, Italy and Spain gave samples during acute or convalescent COVID-19. T cells, B-cell-depleted T cells, or PBMCs supplied cDNA or gDNA.

V lost 1 base and J 7 bases, leaving 10 bases between the germline ends. Germline CDR1 reads LGHNA; CDR2 reads YSLEER. The CDR3 has 14 amino acids. Per the original methods: Amplification from reference gene primers served as the basis for estimated nucleated cell counts. Libraries were prepared by immunoSEQ multiplex PCR; TCRdb keeps only in-frame clonotypes and omits some of them. The D gene and trimming were derived from the DNA, and the V and J assignments and clone size from that table. The table has roughly 86,000 clones, roughly 80% seen once. The sequencing input was peripheral blood. The chain carries TRBV4-3 and TRBJ1-4; unclear D gene. This clonotype originated in a man aged 55 to 70 with acute or convalescent COVID-19. The CDR3 spells CASSQGAEGEKLFF. CDR3 nucleotides: TGCGCCAGCAGCCAAGGAGCGGAGGGTGAAAAACTGTTTTTT.